The rows below give T cell receptor beta chains drawn from one sample of a study of blood T cell repertoires in COVID-19. Method: immunoSEQ multiplex PCR; TCRdb's copy keeps in-frame clones and lacks some. The sample lists approximately 250,000 clones, about 91% occurring once. The specimen was PBMCs or T cells enriched from blood (not recorded which). These receptors were obtained from a woman between 40 and 55 years old with acute COVID-19. CDR3s include the opening cysteine and the closing phenylalanine or tryptophan. A D gene is named only where the DNA matches it firmly. The listing skips clone size in some rows; elsewhere it reads once, few, many or a size class.

J: TRBJ1-3
D: NA
V: TRBV12-1
size: NA
CDR3: CASSFWTGSSGNTIYF
DNA: TGTGCCAGCAGCTTTTGGACAGGGAGCTCTGGAAACACCATATATTTT

J: TRBJ2-1
D: TRBD1
V: TRBV27
size: NA
CDR3: CASSPHPGTGVFNEQFF
DNA: TGTGCCAGCAGTCCCCACCCCGGGACAGGGGTGTTCAATGAGCAGTTCTTC

J: TRBJ1-2
D: NA
V: TRBV18
size: once
CDR3: CASSSGMDDYGYTF
DNA: TGTGCCAGCTCAAGCGGGATGGATGACTATGGCTACACCTTC

J: TRBJ1-1
D: TRBD1
V: TRBV28
size: NA
CDR3: CASSKPGTGVTEAFF
DNA: TGTGCCAGCAGTAAGCCCGGGACAGGCGTCACTGAAGCTTTCTTT

J: TRBJ2-2
D: TRBD2
V: TRBV19
size: NA
CDR3: CASSTTSANTGELFF
DNA: TGTGCCAGTAGTACGACTAGCGCGAACACCGGGGAGCTGTTTTTT

J: TRBJ2-6
D: TRBD1
V: TRBV7-6
size: NA
CDR3: CASSLSGTGRSGANVLTF
DNA: TGTGCCAGCAGCTTATCGGGGACAGGCCGCTCTGGGGCCAACGTCCTGACTTTC

J: TRBJ2-4
D: NA
V: TRBV24-1
size: NA
CDR3: CATSEAAKNIQYF
DNA: TGTGCCACCAGTGAGGCAGCCAAAAACATTCAGTACTTC

J: TRBJ1-3
D: TRBD1
V: TRBV10-3
size: NA
CDR3: CAISKDRAHGNTIYF
DNA: TGTGCCATCAGTAAGGACAGGGCTCACGGAAACACCATATATTTT

J: TRBJ1-2
D: NA
V: TRBV18
size: NA
CDR3: CASSPLPDRDYGYTF
DNA: TGTGCCAGCTCACCACTCCCAGACCGGGACTATGGCTACACCTTC

J: TRBJ1-2
D: TRBD1
V: TRBV19
size: NA
CDR3: CASSIGQGARDGYTF
DNA: TGTGCCAGTAGTATCGGACAGGGGGCGCGTGATGGCTACACCTTC

J: TRBJ1-1
D: TRBD1
V: TRBV9
size: NA
CDR3: CASSVGDRAAEAFF
DNA: TGTGCCAGCAGCGTAGGGGACAGGGCGGCTGAAGCTTTCTTT

J: TRBJ2-5
D: TRBD2
V: TRBV5-4
size: few
CDR3: CASSLAVTSGEETQYF
DNA: TGTGCCAGCAGCTTGGCCGTGACTAGCGGGGAAGAGACCCAGTACTTC

J: TRBJ2-3
D: NA
V: TRBV19
size: NA
CDR3: CASSTELSTDTQYF
DNA: TGTGCCAGTAGTACGGAACTAAGCACAGATACGCAGTATTTT

J: TRBJ1-2
D: NA
V: TRBV30
size: NA
CDR3: CAWSLPEKGDGYTF
DNA: TGTGCCTGGAGTCTGCCCGAGAAGGGGGATGGCTACACCTTC

J: TRBJ1-6
D: NA
V: TRBV7-2
size: NA
CDR3: CASSFELGGSPLHF
DNA: TGTGCCAGCAGCTTTGAACTGGGCGGGTCACCCCTCCACTTT